A single sample gave rise to the 16 T cell receptor beta chains below, sequenced in a study of T-cell memory formation after mild COVID-19. From the 5' RACE reads, TCRdb called clonotypes with MiXCR, one entry per CDR3 protein. The repertoire consists of around 470,000 distinct CDR3 sequences, with roughly 20% occurring once and the leading ten covering 7.5% to 9.5%. Sequenced sample: PBMCs or a T cell subset sorted from them (not recorded which). The receptors originated from an adult woman who had mild COVID-19 (a few samples of this study predate the infection). Cell type and time point are not known.

This clonotype was detected many times. The J gene is TRBJ2-7, the V gene TRBV3-1; D possibly corresponds to TRBD1 (6 bases). Germline-derived CDR1 and CDR2 are LGHDT and YNNKEL (reference sequence). With 1 base removed from V and 1 base from J, the gap between germline ends came to 17 bases. This CDR3 is built from 17 residues. The CDR3 DNA reads TGTGCCAGCAGCCAAGGGGGACATCTCGTCCCATCCTACGAGCAGTACTTC. It yields the protein CASSQGGHLVPSYEQYF.

This clonotype has just a few counts. The CDR3: CAWSADTAYEQYF. CDR3 coding DNA: TGTGCCTGGAGTGCCGACACAGCCTACGAGCAGTACTTC. The rearrangement uses TRBV30 and TRBJ2-7; D gene uncertain. CDR1 GTSNPN and CDR2 SVGIG come from the germline V gene (reference sequence). The V end lost 1 base, the J end lost 2 bases, and 9 bases lay between the germline ends. The CDR3 length is 13 residues. Drawing the rest from reference TRBV30 and TRBJ2-7, the complete variable domain is SQTIHQWPATLVQPVGSPLSLECTVEGTSNPNLYWYRQAAGRGLQLLFYSVGIGQISSEVPQNLSASRPQDRQFILSSKKLLLSDSGFYLCAWSADTAYEQYFGPGTRLTVT.

This chain uses TRBV24-1 with TRBJ2-5; a possible D gene is TRBD1 (6 bases). Trimming took off 1 base at V and 3 bases at J, with 11 bases between the two ends. Germline V gene data show CDR1 as KGHDR and CDR2 as SFDVKD. The CDR3 has 15 residues. In DNA, the CDR3 is TGTGCCACCAGTGATTTCCGGACAGAAGAAGAGACCCAGTACTTC. Translated, it gives CATSDFRTEEETQYF.

The CDR3 sequence is CASSDSSRGWATQYF. The CDR3 DNA is TGTGCCAGCAGTGACTCGTCCAGGGGATGGGCTACGCAGTATTTT. The V call is TRBV6-4, the J call TRBJ2-3; possibly TRBD1 for D (6 bases). Germline lookup yields CDR1 MRHNA and CDR2 SNTAGT. The CDR3 totals 15 residues. Deletions cut 0 bases from V and 8 bases from J, with 15 bases between.

This clonotype was found a few times. V usage is TRBV18 and J usage is TRBJ2-7; D might be TRBD2 (7 bases). With 4 bases removed from V and 2 bases from J, the gap between germline ends came to 15 bases. CDR3 length: 15 residues. Germline V gives CDR1 KGHSH, CDR2 LQKENI. The CDR3 DNA is TGTGCCAGCTCACGATCTGGGGGGGCGACCTACGAGCAGTACTTC. Translating gives CASSRSGGATYEQYF.

The V and J genes are TRBV18 and TRBJ2-5; D is possibly TRBD1 (8 bases). V lost 2 bases and J lost 4, with 14 bases in between. Germline lookup yields CDR1 KGHSH and CDR2 LQKENI. The CDR3 has 15 amino acids. The CDR3 here is CASSPEDREGETQYF. The CDR3 DNA reads TGTGCCAGCTCACCAGAGGACAGGGAGGGAGAGACCCAGTACTTC.

This clonotype was seen more than once but under ten times. J is TRBJ2-7 and V is TRBV20-1; tentatively, D is TRBD2 (6 bases). The V gene's germline CDR1 is DFQATT and CDR2 SNEGSKA (reference sequence). The germline V and J ends were trimmed by 5 bases and 4 bases, with 12 bases remaining between them. The CDR3 is 12 residues long. The CDR3 protein is CSAPGLAYEQYF. Written as DNA, the CDR3 is TGCAGTGCTCCGGGACTCGCGTACGAGCAGTACTTC.

The chain joins TRBV11-2 to TRBJ2-1, with 7 bases that match TRBD2. This CDR3 has 17 residues. The junction had 14 bases not matched to a gene; V was cut back by 0 bases and J by 9 bases. Germline loops: CDR1 SGHAT, CDR2 FQNNGV. CDR3 protein: CASSLEPAGKGRGEQFF. The CDR3 DNA reads as TGTGCCAGCAGCTTAGAACCAGCGGGGAAGGGGCGGGGTGAGCAGTTCTTC.

This clonotype was seen more than once but under ten times. The chain is built from TRBV5-1 and TRBJ2-3; 7 nucleotides agree with TRBD2. The CDR3 spans 17 residues. CDR1 is SGHRS, CDR2 YFSETQ, per germline. After removal of 4 bases from V and 6 bases from J, the junction contained 17 bases not matched to a gene. CDR3 bases: TGCGCCAGCAGCCCCTGGTCCAGCGGGGATTCAGGGGATACGCAGTATTTT. Its translation is CASSPWSSGDSGDTQYF.

A few counts support this clonotype. The chain joins TRBV11-2 to TRBJ1-6; 8 bases map to TRBD1. The trim removed 7 bases at V and 4 bases at J, leaving 3 bases unmatched. In germline, CDR1 is SGHAT, CDR2 FQNNGV. The CDR3 has 14 residues. The CDR3 is CASMGQVYNSPLHF. CDR3 in DNA: TGTGCCAGCATGGGACAGGTGTATAATTCACCCCTCCACTTT.

This clonotype was seen a handful of times. The chain couples TRBV6-2 or TRBV6-3 to TRBJ2-3; perhaps TRBD1 as D (5 bases). The V end was cut by 2 bases, the J end by 4 bases, with 10 bases between. The CDR3 loop spans 14 amino acids. Germline-derived CDR1 and CDR2 are MNHEY and SVGEGT. CDR3 DNA: TGTGCCAGCAGTTACAGGCAAGGGGCAGATACGCAGTATTTT. Translated: CASSYRQGADTQYF.

CDR3 DNA: TGCAGCGTCGGACAGGCGCTGAACACCGGGGAGCTGTTTTTT. Its protein product is CSVGQALNTGELFF. The J gene is TRBJ2-2, the V gene TRBV29-1; 7 nucleotides align to TRBD1. V shed 6 bases and J 1 base; nucleotides not matched to a gene: 5. This CDR3 is built from 14 residues. Germline CDR1 reads SQVTM; CDR2 reads ANQGSEA.

The chain employs TRBV10-3 and TRBJ1-1; tentatively, D is TRBD1 (6 bases). The CDR3 sequence is 12 residues long. The V end was cut by 4 bases, the J end by 8 bases, with 11 bases between. Germline values: CDR1 ENHRY, CDR2 SYGVKD. CDR3 sequence reads: CAISVGGDEAFF. The CDR3 coding sequence is TGTGCCATCAGTGTAGGGGGTGACGAAGCTTTCTTT.

The chain joins TRBV12-3 or TRBV12-4 to TRBJ2-3; 12 positions match TRBD1. After removal of 6 bases from V and 6 bases from J, the junction contained 7 bases not matched to a gene. This CDR3 region has 15 residues. The CDR3 DNA reads as TGTGCCAGCAGCAAGGGAGGGACAGGGGGCGATACGCAGTATTTT. It codes for CASSKGGTGGDTQYF.

The sample holds a few counts of this clonotype. The rearrangement uses TRBV7-2 and TRBJ1-5; TRBD1 might be the D (5 bases). CDR3 length: 16 residues. In germline, CDR1 is SGHTA, CDR2 FQGNSA. V was trimmed by 5 bases and J by 5 bases, leaving 19 bases between them. The CDR3, as DNA: TGTGCCAGCAGCCTCGACGGGACCCGACAGTATCAGCCCCAGCATTTT. Its protein product is CASSLDGTRQYQPQHF.

This rearrangement joins TRBV6-6 to TRBJ2-7; 9 bases are shared with TRBD2. Per germline, CDR1 MNHNY and CDR2 SVGAGI (reference sequence). The ends lost 2 bases at V and 3 bases at J; junction bases unmatched: 2. This CDR3 spans 14 amino acids. The CDR3 coding sequence is TGTGCCAGCAGTTACGTTAGCGGGAGCTACGAGCAGTACTTC. This encodes CASSYVSGSYEQYF.